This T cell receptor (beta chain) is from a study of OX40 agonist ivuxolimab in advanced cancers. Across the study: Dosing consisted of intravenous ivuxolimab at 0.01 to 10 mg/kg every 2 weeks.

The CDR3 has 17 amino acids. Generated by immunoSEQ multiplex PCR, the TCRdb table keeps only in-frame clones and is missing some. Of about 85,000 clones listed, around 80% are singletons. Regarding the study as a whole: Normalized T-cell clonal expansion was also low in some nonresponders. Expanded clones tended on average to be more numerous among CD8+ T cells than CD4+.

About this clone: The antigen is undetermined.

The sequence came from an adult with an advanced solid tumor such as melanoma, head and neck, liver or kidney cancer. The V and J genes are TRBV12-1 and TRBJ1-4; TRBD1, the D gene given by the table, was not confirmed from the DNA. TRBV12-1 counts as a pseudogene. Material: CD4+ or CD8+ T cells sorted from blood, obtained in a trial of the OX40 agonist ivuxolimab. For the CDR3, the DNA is TGTGCCAGCAGTGGATCCCGACAGGATCACACTAATGAAAAACTGTTTTTT. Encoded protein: CASSGSRQDHTNEKLFF.